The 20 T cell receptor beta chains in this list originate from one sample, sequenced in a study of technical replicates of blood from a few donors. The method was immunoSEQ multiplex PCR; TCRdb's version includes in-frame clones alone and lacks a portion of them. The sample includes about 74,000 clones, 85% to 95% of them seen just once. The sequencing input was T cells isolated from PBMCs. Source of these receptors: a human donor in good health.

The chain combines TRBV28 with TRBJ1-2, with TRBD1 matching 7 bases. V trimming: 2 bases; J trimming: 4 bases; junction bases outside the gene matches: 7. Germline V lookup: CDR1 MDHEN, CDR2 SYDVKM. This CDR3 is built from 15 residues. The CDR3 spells CASSLGAYRGYGYTF. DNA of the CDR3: TGTGCCAGCAGTTTAGGTGCCTACAGGGGCTATGGCTACACCTTC.

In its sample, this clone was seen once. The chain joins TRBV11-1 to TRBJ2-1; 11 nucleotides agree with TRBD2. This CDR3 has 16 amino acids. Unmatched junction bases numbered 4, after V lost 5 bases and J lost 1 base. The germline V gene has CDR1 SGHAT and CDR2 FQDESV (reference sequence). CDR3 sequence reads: CASSRGLADSYNEQFF. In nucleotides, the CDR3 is TGTGCCAGCAGCAGGGGACTAGCGGATTCCTACAATGAGCAGTTCTTC.

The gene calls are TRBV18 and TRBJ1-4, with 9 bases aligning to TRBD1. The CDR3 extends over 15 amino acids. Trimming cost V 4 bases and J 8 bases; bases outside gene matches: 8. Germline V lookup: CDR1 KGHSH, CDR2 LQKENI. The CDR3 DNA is TGTGCCAGCTCACGGGACAGGGTTTTGGGAGAAAAACTGTTTTTT. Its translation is CASSRDRVLGEKLFF.

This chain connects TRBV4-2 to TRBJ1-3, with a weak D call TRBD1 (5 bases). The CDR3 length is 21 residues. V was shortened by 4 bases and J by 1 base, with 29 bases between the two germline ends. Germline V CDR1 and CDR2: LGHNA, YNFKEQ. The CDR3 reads CASSRETLEGSRRRSGNTIYF. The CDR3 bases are TGTGCCAGCAGCCGAGAAACGCTGGAGGGGTCGAGACGTCGATCTGGAAACACCATATATTTT.

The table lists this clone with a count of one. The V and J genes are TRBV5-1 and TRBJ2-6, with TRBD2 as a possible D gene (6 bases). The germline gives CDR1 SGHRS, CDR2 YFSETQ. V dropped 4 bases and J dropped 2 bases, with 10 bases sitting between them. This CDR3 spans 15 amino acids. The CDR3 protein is CASSLTSTGANVLTF. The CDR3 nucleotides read TGCGCCAGCAGCCTTACTAGCACTGGGGCCAACGTCCTGACTTTC.

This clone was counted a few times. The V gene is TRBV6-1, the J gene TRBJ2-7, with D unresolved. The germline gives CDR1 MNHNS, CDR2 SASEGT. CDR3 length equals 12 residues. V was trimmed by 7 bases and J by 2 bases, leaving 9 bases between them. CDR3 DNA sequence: TGTGCCAGCACCAACAGTCCCTACGAGCAGTACTTC. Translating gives CASTNSPYEQYF.

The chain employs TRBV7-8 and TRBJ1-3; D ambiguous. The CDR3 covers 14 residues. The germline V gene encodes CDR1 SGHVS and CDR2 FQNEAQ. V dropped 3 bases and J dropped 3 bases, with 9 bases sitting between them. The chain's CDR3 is CASSFGGIGNTIYF. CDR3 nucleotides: TGTGCCAGCAGCTTTGGCGGGATTGGAAACACCATATATTTT. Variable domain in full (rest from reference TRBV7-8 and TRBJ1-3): GAGVSQSPRYKVAKRGQDVALRCDPISGHVSLFWYQQALGQGPEFLTYFQNEAQLDKSGLPSDRFFAERPEGSVSTLKIQRTQQEDSAVYLCASSFGGIGNTIYFGEGSWLTVV.

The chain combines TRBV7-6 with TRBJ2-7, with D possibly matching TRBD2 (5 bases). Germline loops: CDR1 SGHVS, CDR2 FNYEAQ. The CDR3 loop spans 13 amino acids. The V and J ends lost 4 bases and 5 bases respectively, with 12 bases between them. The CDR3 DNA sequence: TGTGCCAGCAGCTCAACTAGGTCAAACGAGCAGTACTTC. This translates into CASSSTRSNEQYF.

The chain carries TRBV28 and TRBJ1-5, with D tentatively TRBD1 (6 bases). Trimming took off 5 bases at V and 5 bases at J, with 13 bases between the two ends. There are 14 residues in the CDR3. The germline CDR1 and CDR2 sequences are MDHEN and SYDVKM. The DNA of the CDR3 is TGTGCCAGCAGTCCAGGGGAAGACCATCAGCCCCAGCATTTT. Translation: CASSPGEDHQPQHF. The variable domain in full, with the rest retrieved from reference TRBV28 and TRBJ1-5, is DVKVTQSSRYLVKRTGEKVFLECVQDMDHENMFWYRQDPGLGLRLIYFSYDVKMKEKGDIPEGYSVSREKKERFSLILESASTNQTSMYLCASSPGEDHQPQHFGDGTRLSIL.

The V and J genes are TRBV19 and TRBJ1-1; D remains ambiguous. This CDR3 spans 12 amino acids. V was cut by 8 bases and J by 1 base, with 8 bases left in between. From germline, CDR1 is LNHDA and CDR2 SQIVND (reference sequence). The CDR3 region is CASGRGNTEAFF. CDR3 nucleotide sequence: TGTGCCAGTGGACGGGGGAACACTGAAGCTTTCTTT.

The chain's CDR3 is CASSAPGFQETQYF. The CDR3 nucleotides are TGCGCCAGCAGCGCCCCGGGATTTCAAGAGACCCAGTACTTC. The chain combines TRBV4-1 with TRBJ2-5; D possibly corresponds to TRBD2 (5 bases). V was cut by 5 bases and J by 2 bases, with 12 bases left in between. Per germline, CDR1 MGHRA and CDR2 YSYEKL. CDR3 length: 14 residues.

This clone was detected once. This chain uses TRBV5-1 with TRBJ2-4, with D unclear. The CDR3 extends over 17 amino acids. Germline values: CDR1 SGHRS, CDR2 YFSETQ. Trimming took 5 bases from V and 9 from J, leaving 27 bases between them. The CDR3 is CASSLGSGLQNLGIQYF. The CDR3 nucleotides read TGCGCCAGCAGTCTTGGTTCAGGCCTACAAAACCTGGGCATTCAGTACTTC.

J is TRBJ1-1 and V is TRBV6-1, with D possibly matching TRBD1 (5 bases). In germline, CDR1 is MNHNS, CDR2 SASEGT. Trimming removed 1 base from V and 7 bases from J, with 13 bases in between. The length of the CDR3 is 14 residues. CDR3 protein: CASSEGVRAGEAFF. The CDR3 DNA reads TGTGCCAGCAGTGAAGGGGTCAGGGCAGGTGAAGCTTTCTTT.

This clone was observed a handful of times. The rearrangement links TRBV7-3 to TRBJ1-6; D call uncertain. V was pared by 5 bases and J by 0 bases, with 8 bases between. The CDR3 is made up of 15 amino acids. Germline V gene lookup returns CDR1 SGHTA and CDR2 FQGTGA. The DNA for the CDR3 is TGTGCCAGCAGCCCGGAGAGCTCCTATAATTCACCCCTCCACTTT. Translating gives CASSPESSYNSPLHF.

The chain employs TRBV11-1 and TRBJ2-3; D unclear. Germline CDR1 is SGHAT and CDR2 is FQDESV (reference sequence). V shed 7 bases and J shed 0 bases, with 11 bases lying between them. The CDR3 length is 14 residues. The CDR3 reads CASNHQASTDTQYF. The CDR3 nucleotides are TGTGCCAGCAACCACCAGGCGAGCACAGATACGCAGTATTTT.

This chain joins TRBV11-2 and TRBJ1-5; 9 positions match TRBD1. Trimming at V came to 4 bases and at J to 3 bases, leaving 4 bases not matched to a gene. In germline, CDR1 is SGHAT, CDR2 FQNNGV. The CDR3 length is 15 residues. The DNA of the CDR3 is TGTGCCAGCAGCTCAATACAGGGGGCCAATCAGCCCCAGCATTTT. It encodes CASSSIQGANQPQHF.

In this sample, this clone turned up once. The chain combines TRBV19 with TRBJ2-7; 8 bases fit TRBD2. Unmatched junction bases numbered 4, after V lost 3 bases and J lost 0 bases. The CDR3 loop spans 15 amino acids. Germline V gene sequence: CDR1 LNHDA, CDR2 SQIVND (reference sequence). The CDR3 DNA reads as TGTGCCAGTAGTATTGGAGCGGGAGTCTCCTACGAGCAGTACTTC. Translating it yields CASSIGAGVSYEQYF.

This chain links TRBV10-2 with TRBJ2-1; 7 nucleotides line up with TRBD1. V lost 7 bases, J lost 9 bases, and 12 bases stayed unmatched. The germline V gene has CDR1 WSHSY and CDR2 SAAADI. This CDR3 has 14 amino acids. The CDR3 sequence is CASTTEGQTTEQFF. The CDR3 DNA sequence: TGCGCCAGCACGACTGAGGGACAGACCACTGAGCAGTTCTTC.

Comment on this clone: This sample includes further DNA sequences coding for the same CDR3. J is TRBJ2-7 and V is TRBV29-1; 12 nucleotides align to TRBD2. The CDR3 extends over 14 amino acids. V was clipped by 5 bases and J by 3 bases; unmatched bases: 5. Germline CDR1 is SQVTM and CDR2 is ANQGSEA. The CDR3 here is CSVLPGLAGYEQYF. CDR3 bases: TGCAGCGTTCTACCGGGACTAGCGGGCTACGAGCAGTACTTC.

The CDR3 loop reads CASSFRYQETQYF. In nucleotides, the CDR3 is TGTGCCAGCAGCTTCCGGTACCAAGAGACCCAGTACTTC. The chain links TRBV11-3 to TRBJ2-5, with D unclear. The CDR3 length is 13 residues. Per germline, CDR1 SGHNT and CDR2 YENEEA. Trimming pared 3 bases from V and 0 bases from J, leaving 5 bases between.